The present entry profiles one TCR beta chain with its context. The antigen it recognizes is unknown. Qualities for individual bases were not recorded, and no much larger clone is one base off. The trial excluded patients who had a history of autoimmune disease or who were on systemic immunosuppression. Peripheral blood for TCR sequencing was collected from all dose cohorts at baseline, on cycle 4 day 1, and on cycle 7 day 1. Samples came from an open-label, multicenter, first-in-human phase I dose-escalation trial of ivuxolimab. The trial enrolled adults with locally advanced or metastatic head and neck squamous cell, hepatocellular, melanoma or renal cell carcinoma. Before TCR sequencing, CD4+ T cells and CD8+ T cells were sorted from peripheral blood as separate populations. The source of the sample is a study of OX40 agonist ivuxolimab in advanced cancers. About the study as a whole: Ivuxolimab was an agonistic, fully human IgG2 monoclonal antibody directed against OX40 (CD134), a costimulatory receptor. Peripheral TCRbeta sequencing was intended to test whether TCR sequence diversity was altered and clonal T-cell expansion was caused by ivuxolimab. Intravenous ivuxolimab was administered to patients every 2 weeks at six dose levels: 0.01, 0.1, 0.3, 1.5, 3 and 10 mg/kg. Partial responses were achieved by three dose-escalation patients, of whom one had hepatocellular carcinoma and two had cutaneous melanoma. The monotherapy dose-escalation portion (N ≈ 57 patients) of the phase I ivuxolimab trial is reported in the paper. Of the approximately 54 patients in dose escalation, approximately 20 had hepatocellular carcinoma, around 15 had melanoma, 9 had renal cell carcinoma and 9 had head and neck cancer. In the dose-escalation cohort, 70% to 90% of patients were male, and the mean age was approximately 60 years with a range of roughly 23 to 79. Patients were allowed to have had prior anti-PD-1, anti-PD-L1 or anti-CTLA-4 therapy, and approximately 39% of the dose-escalation patients had been treated with checkpoint inhibitors. The paper's findings and limits, for the study overall: In partial responders in the 0.1-3.0 mg/kg groups, normalized peripheral clonal expansion was found to be among the lowest, especially among CD8+ T cells. The antigen specificity of the peripheral T cells that underwent clonal expansion was not determined. After ivuxolimab, CD8+ T cells had more expanded clones than CD4+ T cells on average. Low levels of normalized T-cell clonal expansion were also seen in some patients who did not respond. At doses from 0.1 to 3.0 mg/kg, clonal expansion was seen in both CD4+ and CD8+ blood T cells between baseline and week 6.

Genomic DNA was extracted from sorted cells for sequencing of the TCRbeta CDR3 region. The immunoSEQ Assay was used for sequencing of TCRbeta CDR3 regions. Sourced from immuneACCESS, this table was stored by TCRdb with only in-frame sequences that have V and J called. A share of the clones is absent; for the studies checked, an unresolved V gene accounts for under half, and the remainder has no known explanation. This sample holds just over 60,000 clones; more than 85% were observed only once. The top ten hold about 12% of the sample. CDR1 and CDR2 are read off the germline V gene as MDHEN and SYDVKM. From cysteine to phenylalanine, the CDR3 is 14 amino acids long. The sequence is cut down to CDR3 DNA, 42 bases in frame from base 1. The junction carries 8 bases between V and J, which are trimmed by 2 bases and 4 bases respectively.

The chain is encoded by TRBV28 joined to TRBJ2-2; tentative D gene TRBD1, with 6 bases matching. The sample was CD4+ or CD8+ T cells sorted from blood, taken in a trial of the OX40 agonist ivuxolimab. This sequence originates from an adult with an advanced solid tumor such as melanoma, head and neck, liver or kidney cancer. The CDR3 sequence is CASSLLRGTGELFF. The DNA reads TGTGCCAGCAGTTTACTCAGGGGCACCGGGGAGCTGTTTTTT.